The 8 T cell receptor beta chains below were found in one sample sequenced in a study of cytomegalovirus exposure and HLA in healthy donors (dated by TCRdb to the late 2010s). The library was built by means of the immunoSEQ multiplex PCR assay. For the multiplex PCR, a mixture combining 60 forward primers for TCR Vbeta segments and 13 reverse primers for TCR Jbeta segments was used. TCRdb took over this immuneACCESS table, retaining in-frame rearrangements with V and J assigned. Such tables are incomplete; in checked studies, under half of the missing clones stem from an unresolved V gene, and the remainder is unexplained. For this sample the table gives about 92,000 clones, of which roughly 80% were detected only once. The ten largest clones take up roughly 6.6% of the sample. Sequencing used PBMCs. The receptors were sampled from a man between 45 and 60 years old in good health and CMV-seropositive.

The CDR3 DNA is TGTGCCAGCAGTGCGGGCAGGGGGAACTATGGCTACACCTTC. Amino acid sequence: CASSAGRGNYGYTF. The V and J genes are TRBV2 and TRBJ1-2; the match to TRBD1 covers 7 bases. Per the germline V gene, CDR1 is SNHLY and CDR2 is FYNNEI. The CDR3 loop spans 14 amino acids. Trimming at V came to 4 bases and at J to 2 bases, leaving 4 bases not matched to a gene.

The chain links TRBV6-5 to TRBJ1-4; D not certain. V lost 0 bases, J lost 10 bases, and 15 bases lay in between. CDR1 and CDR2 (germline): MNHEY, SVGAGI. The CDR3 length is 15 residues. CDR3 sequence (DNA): TGTGCCAGCAGTTACTCGAGATCAGTAGTAGCAAAACTGTTTTTT. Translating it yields CASSYSRSVVAKLFF.

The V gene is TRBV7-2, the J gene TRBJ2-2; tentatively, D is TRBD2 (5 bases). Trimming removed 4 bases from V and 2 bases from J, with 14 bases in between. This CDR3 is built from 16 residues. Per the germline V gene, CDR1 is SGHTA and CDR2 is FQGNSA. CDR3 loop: CASSSRAGVNTGELFF. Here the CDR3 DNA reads TGTGCCAGCAGCTCTCGGGCGGGTGTCAACACCGGGGAGCTGTTTTTT.

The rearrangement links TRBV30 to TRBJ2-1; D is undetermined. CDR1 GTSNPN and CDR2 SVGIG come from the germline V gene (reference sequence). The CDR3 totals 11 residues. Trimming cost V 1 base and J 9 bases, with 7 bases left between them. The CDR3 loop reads CAWSAAVEQFF. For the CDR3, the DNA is TGTGCCTGGAGTGCGGCGGTTGAGCAGTTCTTC.

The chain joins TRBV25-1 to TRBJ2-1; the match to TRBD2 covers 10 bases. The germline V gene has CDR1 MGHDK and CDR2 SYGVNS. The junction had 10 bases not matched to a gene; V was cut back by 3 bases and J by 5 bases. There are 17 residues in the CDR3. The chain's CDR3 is CASSDLGLAGDHNEQFF. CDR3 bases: TGTGCCAGCAGTGATCTGGGGCTAGCGGGAGATCACAATGAGCAGTTCTTC.

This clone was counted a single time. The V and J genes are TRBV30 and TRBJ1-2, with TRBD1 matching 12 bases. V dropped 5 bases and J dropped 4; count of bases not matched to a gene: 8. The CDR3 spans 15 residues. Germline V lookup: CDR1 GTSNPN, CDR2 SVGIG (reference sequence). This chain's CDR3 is CAWQKPGQGAYGYTF. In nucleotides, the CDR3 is TGTGCCTGGCAAAAACCGGGACAGGGGGCCTATGGCTACACCTTC.

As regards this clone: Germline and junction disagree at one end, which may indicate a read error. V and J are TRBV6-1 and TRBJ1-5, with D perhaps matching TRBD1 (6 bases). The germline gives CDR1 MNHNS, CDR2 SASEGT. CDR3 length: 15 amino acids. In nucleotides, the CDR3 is TGTGCCAGCAGTGCAGGGGATCTTAGCAATCAGCCCCAGAATTTT. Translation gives CASSAGDLSNQPQNF.

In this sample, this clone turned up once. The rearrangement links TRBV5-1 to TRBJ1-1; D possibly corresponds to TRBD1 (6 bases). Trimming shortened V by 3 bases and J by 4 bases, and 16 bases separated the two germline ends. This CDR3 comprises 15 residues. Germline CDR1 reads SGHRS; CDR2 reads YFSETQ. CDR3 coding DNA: TGCGCCAGCAGCTGGTCGGACAGACAGTCCACTGAAGCTTTCTTT. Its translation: CASSWSDRQSTEAFF.